Given below is one T cell receptor beta chain in context. Its matching antigen is unknown. The data were obtained in a study of identical twins. Study-wide results and caveats: Fewer insertions were carried by abundant cord blood beta clonotypes, but none was seen in memory repertoires.

V gave up 1 base and J gave up 8 bases, with 11 bases separating them. The CDR3 runs to 14 residues. Germline CDR1 MGHRA, CDR2 YSYEKL. TCRdb re-called the 5' RACE reads through MiXCR, storing one row per CDR3 protein. The sample records a few hundred thousand distinct CDR3 sequences, about 8% being singletons. These data are also associated with another study on yellow fever vaccine responses in identical twins.

The sample was CD8+ T cells sorted from blood. This receptor was taken from a woman aged 18-30 years in good health. The chain carries TRBV4-1 and TRBJ1-4; D is unclear. This CDR3 reads CASSQGQQDEKLFF. CDR3 in DNA: TGCGCCAGCAGCCAAGGTCAGCAAGACGAAAAACTGTTTTTT.